These 14 T cell receptor beta chains were sequenced from one sample in a study of early T cells in non-severe SARS-CoV-2 infection. TCRdb recomputed calls from the 5' RACE reads with MiXCR, one row per CDR3 protein. The table has 70,000 or so distinct CDR3 sequences, 9.5% to 13% seen once; the top ten hold around 6.1%. The sample taken for sequencing was whole blood. These receptor sequences come from an adult who was a healthcare worker with PCR-confirmed SARS-CoV-2 infection or an uninfected control (not recorded which).

The chain employs TRBV11-2 and TRBJ2-1; D not resolved. Germline V gene lookup returns CDR1 SGHAT and CDR2 FQNNGV. There are 14 residues in the CDR3. Trimming removed 3 bases at V and 0 bases at J, with 6 bases between. As DNA, the CDR3 is TGTGCCAGCAGCTTGACTGACTCCTACAATGAGCAGTTCTTC. Encoded protein: CASSLTDSYNEQFF. Complete variable domain (other parts from reference TRBV11-2 and TRBJ2-1): EAGVAQSPRYKIIEKRQSVAFWCNPISGHATLYWYQQILGQGPKLLIQFQNNGVVDDSQLPKDRFSAERLKGVDSTLKIQPAKLEDSAVYLCASSLTDSYNEQFFGPGTRLTVL.

The chain joins TRBV6-6 to TRBJ2-2; 12 bases agree with TRBD1. The germline CDR1 and CDR2 sequences are MNHNY and SVGAGI (reference sequence). V lost 2 bases and J lost 0; bases outside the gene matches: 10. The CDR3 spans 20 residues. This CDR3 reads CASSYRPGTGGYTNTGELFF. The CDR3 DNA sequence: TGTGCCAGCAGTTACCGTCCCGGGACAGGGGGCTATACGAACACCGGGGAGCTGTTTTTT.

This clonotype was seen a few times. The chain has TRBV5-1 and TRBJ2-3; no clear D gene. Trimming took off 0 bases at V and 0 bases at J, with 8 bases between the two ends. Germline V gene lookup returns CDR1 SGHRS and CDR2 YFSETQ. The CDR3 consists of 15 residues. The CDR3: CASSLAFKSTDTQYF. The CDR3 nucleotides read TGCGCCAGCAGCTTGGCTTTCAAAAGCACAGATACGCAGTATTTT.

This clonotype has more than one count but fewer than ten. The chain uses TRBV6-1 and TRBJ1-5, with TRBD1 identical over 8 bases. CDR3 length: 15 residues. Germline CDR1 reads MNHNS; CDR2 reads SASEGT. V was clipped by 7 bases and J by 2 bases; unmatched bases: 7. The CDR3 sequence: CASIDRGQRNQPQHF. The CDR3 DNA reads as TGTGCCAGCATTGACAGGGGCCAGCGCAATCAGCCCCAGCATTTT.

This clonotype was seen ten or more times. The chain couples TRBV5-1 to TRBJ1-4, with 9 bases lining up with TRBD1. The CDR3 runs to 17 residues. The V gene's germline CDR1 is SGHRS and CDR2 YFSETQ. With 0 bases clipped from V and 2 bases from J, the junction kept 5 bases outside the gene matches. The CDR3 bases are TGCGCCAGCAGCTTGGGGGACAGGGAATGTACTAATGAAAAACTGTTTTTT. This codes for CASSLGDRECTNEKLFF. The full variable domain, its missing parts supplied by reference TRBV5-1 and TRBJ1-4, is KAGVTQTPRYLIKTRGQQVTLSCSPISGHRSVSWYQQTPGQGLQFLFEYFSETQRNKGNFPGRFSGRQFSNSRSEMNVSTLELGDSALYLCASSLGDRECTNEKLFFGSGTQLSVL.

This clonotype was seen only once. V is TRBV7-8 and J is TRBJ2-3; TRBD2 agrees at 8 bases. Germline CDR1 SGHVS, CDR2 FQNEAQ. This CDR3 spans 15 amino acids. J lost 5 bases, V lost 6 bases, and 10 bases had no gene match. The CDR3 DNA is TGTGCCAGCAGTCCATCTCCGGGAGGGGGAGATACGCAGTATTTT. Encoded protein: CASSPSPGGGDTQYF.

This clonotype was seen only a few times. The chain links TRBV21-1 to TRBJ2-7; TRBD1 is taken as the D call from the table, unchecked against the DNA. TRBV21-1 is tagged as a pseudogene. This CDR3 is 12 amino acids long. Here the CDR3 reads CASSKAGREQYF. CDR3 nucleotide sequence: TGTGCCAGCAGCAAAGCCGGGCGAGAGCAGTACTTC.

The CDR3 region has the DNA TGTGCCAGCAGTGTGGGGGGGTCGACCGTTAATGAGCAGTTCTTC. It encodes CASSVGGSTVNEQFF. This chain links TRBV6-4 with TRBJ2-1; TRBD2 aligns across 7 bases. The CDR3 contains 15 residues. V shed 4 bases, J shed 7 bases, and the junction held 10 bases outside the gene matches. Germline lookup yields CDR1 MRHNA and CDR2 SNTAGT.

This clonotype was counted at least ten times. The chain couples TRBV27 to TRBJ2-1; TRBD2 aligns across 9 bases. The V segment lost 5 bases and the J segment 8 bases; nucleotides outside the gene matches: 10. Germline V gene data show CDR1 as MNHEY and CDR2 as SMNVEV (reference sequence). The CDR3 length is 15 residues. The CDR3 here is CASSPLAGGVHEQFF. As DNA, the CDR3 is TGTGCCAGCAGTCCTCTGGCGGGAGGGGTCCATGAGCAGTTCTTC.

This clonotype has only a few counts. The chain is built from TRBV10-2 and TRBJ2-7, with 8 bases fitting TRBD2. The V segment lost 10 bases and the J segment 3 bases; nucleotides outside the gene matches: 8. This CDR3 is built from 13 residues. Per germline, CDR1 WSHSY and CDR2 SAAADI. CDR3 in amino acids: CATHSTSGYEQYF. CDR3 nucleotide sequence: TGCGCCACCCACTCTACTAGCGGCTACGAGCAGTACTTC.

The CDR3 nucleotides read TGTGCCAGCTCACCGGGCAGTAATGAGCAGTTCTTC. Protein: CASSPGSNEQFF. The chain couples TRBV18 to TRBJ2-1; D not resolved. CDR3 length: 12 residues. Looked up from germline, CDR1 is KGHSH and CDR2 is LQKENI. Trimming pared 3 bases from V and 7 bases from J, leaving 7 bases between.

This clonotype was recorded a few times. This chain links TRBV13 with TRBJ1-5; maybe TRBD1 (5 bases). The length of the CDR3 is 14 residues. Germline V gene sequence: CDR1 PRHDT, CDR2 FYEKMQ (reference sequence). V shed 4 bases and J shed 2 bases, with 9 bases lying between them. The CDR3 region has the DNA TGTGCCAGCAGCTCCAGGGTGGGCAATCAGCCCCAGCATTTT. It translates to CASSSRVGNQPQHF.

Worth noting for this clonotype: Since a much larger clone is just one base distant, this may be a read error. The chain is built from TRBV2 and TRBJ2-1, with 7 bases identical to TRBD2. Germline V gene lookup returns CDR1 SNHLY and CDR2 FYNNEI. This CDR3 has 14 residues. CDR3: CTSSEGGRVNEQFF. The CDR3 DNA is TGTACCAGCAGTGAAGGCGGGAGAGTAAATGAGCAGTTCTTC.

This clonotype has more than one count but fewer than ten. This chain joins TRBV29-1 and TRBJ2-5; 7 bases are a match to TRBD1. Germline lookup yields CDR1 SQVTM and CDR2 ANQGSEA. There are 14 residues in the CDR3. J was trimmed by 5 bases and V by 6 bases; bases with no gene match: 12. The CDR3 reads CSVDRTPERETQYF. The CDR3 DNA follows: TGCAGCGTGGACAGGACGCCCGAACGGGAGACCCAGTACTTC.